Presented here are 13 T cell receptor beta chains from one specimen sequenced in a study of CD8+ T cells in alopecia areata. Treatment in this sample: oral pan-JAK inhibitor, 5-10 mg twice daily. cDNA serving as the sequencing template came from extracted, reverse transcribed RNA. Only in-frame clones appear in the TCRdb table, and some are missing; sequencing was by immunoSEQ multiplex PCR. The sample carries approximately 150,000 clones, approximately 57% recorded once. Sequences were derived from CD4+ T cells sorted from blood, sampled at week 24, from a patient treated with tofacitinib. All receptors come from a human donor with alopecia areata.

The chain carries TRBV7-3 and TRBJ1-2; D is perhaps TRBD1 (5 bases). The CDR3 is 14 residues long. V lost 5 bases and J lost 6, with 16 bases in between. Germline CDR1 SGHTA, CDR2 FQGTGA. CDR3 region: CASSPLPGMNGYTF. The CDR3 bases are TGTGCCAGCAGCCCCCTCCCAGGGATGAATGGCTACACCTTC.

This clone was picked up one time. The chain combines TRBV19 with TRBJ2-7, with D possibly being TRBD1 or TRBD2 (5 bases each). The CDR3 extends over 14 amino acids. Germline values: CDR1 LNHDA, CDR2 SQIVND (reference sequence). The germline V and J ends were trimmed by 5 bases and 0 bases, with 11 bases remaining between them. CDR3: CASSPRDGSYEQYF. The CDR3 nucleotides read TGTGCCAGTAGTCCACGGGACGGCTCCTACGAGCAGTACTTC. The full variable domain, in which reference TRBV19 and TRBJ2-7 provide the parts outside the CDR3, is DGGITQSPKYLFRKEGQNVTLSCEQNLNHDAMYWYRQDPGQGLRLIYYSQIVNDFQKGDIAEGYSVSREKKESFPLTVTSAQKNPTAFYLCASSPRDGSYEQYFGPGTRLTVT.

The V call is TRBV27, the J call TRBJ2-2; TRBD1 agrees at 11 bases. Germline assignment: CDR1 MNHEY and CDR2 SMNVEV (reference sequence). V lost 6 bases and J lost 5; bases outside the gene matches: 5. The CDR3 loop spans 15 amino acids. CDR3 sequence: CASRAGTGGTGELFF. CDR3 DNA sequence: TGTGCCAGCAGAGCCGGGACAGGGGGGACCGGGGAGCTGTTTTTT.

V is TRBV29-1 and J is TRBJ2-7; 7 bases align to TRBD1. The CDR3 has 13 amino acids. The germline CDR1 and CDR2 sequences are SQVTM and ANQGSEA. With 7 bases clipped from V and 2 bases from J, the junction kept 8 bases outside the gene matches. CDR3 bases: TGCAGCGGGGTAGGACAGGACCCCTACGAGCAGTACTTC. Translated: CSGVGQDPYEQYF.

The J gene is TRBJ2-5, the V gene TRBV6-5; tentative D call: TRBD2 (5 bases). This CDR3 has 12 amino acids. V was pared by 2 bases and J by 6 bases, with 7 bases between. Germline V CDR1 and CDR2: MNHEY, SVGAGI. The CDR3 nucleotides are TGTGCCAGCAGTTACGGAGGACAGACCCAGTACTTC. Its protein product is CASSYGGQTQYF.

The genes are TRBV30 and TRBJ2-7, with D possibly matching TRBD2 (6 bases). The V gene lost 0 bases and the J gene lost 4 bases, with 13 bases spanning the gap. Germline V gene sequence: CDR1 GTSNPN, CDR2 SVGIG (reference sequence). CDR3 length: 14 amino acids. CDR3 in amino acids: CAWSVFGGRYEQYF. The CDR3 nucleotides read TGTGCCTGGAGTGTGTTCGGGGGACGGTACGAGCAGTACTTC.

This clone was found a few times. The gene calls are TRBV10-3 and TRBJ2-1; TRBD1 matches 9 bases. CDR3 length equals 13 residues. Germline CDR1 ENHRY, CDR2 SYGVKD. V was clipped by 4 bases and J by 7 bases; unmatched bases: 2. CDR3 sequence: CAISGTGANEQFF. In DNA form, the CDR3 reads TGTGCCATCAGTGGGACAGGGGCTAATGAGCAGTTCTTC.

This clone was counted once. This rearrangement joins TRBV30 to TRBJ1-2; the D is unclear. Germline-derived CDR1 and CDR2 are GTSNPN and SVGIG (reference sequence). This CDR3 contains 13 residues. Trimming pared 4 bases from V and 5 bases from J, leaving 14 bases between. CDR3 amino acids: CAWTLDGLYGYTF. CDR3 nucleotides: TGTGCCTGGACCTTAGACGGATTATATGGCTACACCTTC.

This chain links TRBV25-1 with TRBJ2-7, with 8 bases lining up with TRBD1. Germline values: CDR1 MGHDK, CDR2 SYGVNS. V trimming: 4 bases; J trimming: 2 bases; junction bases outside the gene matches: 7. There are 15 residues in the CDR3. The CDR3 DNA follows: TGTGCCAGCAGTGGACGACAGGGGATGGCCTACGAGCAGTACTTC. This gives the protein CASSGRQGMAYEQYF.

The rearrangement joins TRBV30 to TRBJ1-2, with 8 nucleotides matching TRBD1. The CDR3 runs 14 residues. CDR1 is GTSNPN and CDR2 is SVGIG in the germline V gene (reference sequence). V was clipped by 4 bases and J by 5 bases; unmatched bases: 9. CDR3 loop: CAWNPGQGGYGYTF. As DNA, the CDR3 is TGTGCCTGGAACCCCGGACAGGGAGGTTATGGCTACACCTTC.

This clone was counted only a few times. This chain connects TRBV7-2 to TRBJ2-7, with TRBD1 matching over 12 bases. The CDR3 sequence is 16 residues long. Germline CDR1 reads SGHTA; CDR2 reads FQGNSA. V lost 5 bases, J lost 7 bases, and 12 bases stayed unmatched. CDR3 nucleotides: TGTGCCAGCAGCCGTAGTCCGGGACAGGGGGCGCGGGAGCAGTACTTC. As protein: CASSRSPGQGAREQYF.

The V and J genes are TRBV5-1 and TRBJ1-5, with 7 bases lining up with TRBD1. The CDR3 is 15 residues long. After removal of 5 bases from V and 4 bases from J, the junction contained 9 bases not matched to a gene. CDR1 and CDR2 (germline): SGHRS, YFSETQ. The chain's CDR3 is CASSPGTANNQPQHF. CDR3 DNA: TGCGCCAGCAGTCCCGGGACAGCTAATAATCAGCCCCAGCATTTT. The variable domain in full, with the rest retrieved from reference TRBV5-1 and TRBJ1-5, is KAGVTQTPRYLIKTRGQQVTLSCSPISGHRSVSWYQQTPGQGLQFLFEYFSETQRNKGNFPGRFSGRQFSNSRSEMNVSTLELGDSALYLCASSPGTANNQPQHFGDGTRLSIL.

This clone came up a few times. CDR3: CASRRRLAANQETQYF. The DNA for the CDR3 is TGTGCCAGCAGAAGGCGACTAGCGGCCAACCAAGAGACCCAGTACTTC. The chain links TRBV5-4 to TRBJ2-5, with 9 bases fitting TRBD2. Germline V lookup: CDR1 SGHNT, CDR2 YYREEE (reference sequence). This CDR3 has 16 residues. The V gene end was trimmed by 5 bases and the J gene end by 0 bases; junction bases not matched to a gene: 8. Together with reference TRBV5-4 and TRBJ2-5, the CDR3 gives the full variable domain: ETGVTQSPTHLIKTRGQQVTLRCSSQSGHNTVSWYQQALGQGPQFIFQYYREEENGRGNFPPRFSGLQFPNYSSELNVNALELDDSALYLCASRRRLAANQETQYFGPGTRLLVL.